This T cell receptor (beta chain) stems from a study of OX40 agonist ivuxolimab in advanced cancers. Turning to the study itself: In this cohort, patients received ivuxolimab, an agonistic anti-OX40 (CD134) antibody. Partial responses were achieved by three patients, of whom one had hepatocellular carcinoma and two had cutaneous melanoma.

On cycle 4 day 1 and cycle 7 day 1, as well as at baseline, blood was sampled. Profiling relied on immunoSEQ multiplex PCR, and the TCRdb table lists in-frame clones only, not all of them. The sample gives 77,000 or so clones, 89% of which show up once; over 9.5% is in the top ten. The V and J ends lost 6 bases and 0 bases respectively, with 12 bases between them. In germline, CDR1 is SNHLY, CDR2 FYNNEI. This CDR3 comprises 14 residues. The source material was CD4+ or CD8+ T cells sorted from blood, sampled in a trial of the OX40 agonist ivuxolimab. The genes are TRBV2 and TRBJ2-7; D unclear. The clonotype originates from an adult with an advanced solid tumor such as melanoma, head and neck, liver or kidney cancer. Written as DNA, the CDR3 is TGTGCCAGCAGCGACCTGGTGGTCTCCTACGAGCAGTACTTC. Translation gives CASSDLVVSYEQYF. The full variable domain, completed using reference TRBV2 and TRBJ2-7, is EPEVTQTPSHQVTQMGQEVILRCVPISNHLYFYWYRQILGQKVEFLVSFYNNEISEKSEIFDDQFSVERPDGSNFTLKIRSTKLEDSAMYFCASSDLVVSYEQYFGPGTRLTVT.